Below are 14 T cell receptor beta chains sequenced from a single sample in a study of blood T cells in healthy people across ages. The use of a sample-barcoded 5' primer and a J-beta primer mix characterized a second PCR of about 7 to 12 cycles. TCRdb re-called the 5' RACE reads through MiXCR, storing one row per CDR3 protein. The data contain around 700,000 distinct CDR3 sequences, 20% to 25% of them singletons. This sample also belongs to another study, concerning T cells of mothers and their children.

Sequenced material: blood. These receptors were collected from a boy aged 5-17 years in good health.

The chain links TRBV29-1 to TRBJ1-4; D uncertain. Trimming removed 7 bases from V and 7 bases from J, with 13 bases in between. CDR1 and CDR2 (germline): SQVTM, ANQGSEA. There are 12 residues in the CDR3. The CDR3 DNA follows: TGCAGCGCTAAGACGGAGGGTGAAAAACTGTTTTTT. This codes for CSAKTEGEKLFF. Complete variable domain (other parts from reference TRBV29-1 and TRBJ1-4): SAVISQKPSRDICQRGTSLTIQCQVDSQVTMMFWYRQQPGQSLTLIATANQGSEATYESGFVIDKFPISRPNLTFSTLTVSNMSPEDSSIYLCSAKTEGEKLFFGSGTQLSVL.

In this sample, this clonotype turned up a few times. This chain links TRBV7-8 with TRBJ1-1; 8 nucleotides agree with TRBD1. This CDR3 is built from 14 residues. V shed 5 bases, J shed 4 bases, and the junction held 6 bases outside the gene matches. Germline V gene lookup returns CDR1 SGHVS and CDR2 FQNEAQ. The CDR3 region has the DNA TGTGCCAGCAGCCCCAGGACAGGGCGCACTGAAGCTTTCTTT. Encoded protein: CASSPRTGRTEAFF.

The table lists this clonotype with a few counts. One end of the junction varies from germline; a read error may be responsible. The chain joins TRBV7-7 to TRBJ2-5; no reliable D call. The CDR3 is made up of 15 amino acids. The V gene's germline CDR1 is SSHAT and CDR2 FNYEAQ (reference sequence). As DNA, the CDR3 is TGTGCTAGCAGCTTTAACTGGCAGACCCAAGAGACCCAGTACTTC. Protein sequence: CASSFNWQTQETQYF.

For the CDR3, the DNA is TGTGCTAGTGGTTGGGGGTATAGAGGTCATAGGCCGACTGTTTTTCCTTACAATGAGCAGTTCTTC. Encoded protein: CASGWGYRGHRPTVFPYNEQFF. This chain uses TRBV12-5 with TRBJ2-1; either TRBD1 or TRBD2 may supply D (5 bases each). Germline V gene sequence: CDR1 LGHNT, CDR2 FRNRAP. Trimming removed 4 bases at V and 4 bases at J, with 35 bases between. CDR3 size: 22 residues.

The chain links TRBV20-1 to TRBJ2-4; D possibly uses TRBD1 or TRBD2 (6 bases each). V lost 3 bases, J lost 4 bases, and 16 bases lay in between. Germline assignment: CDR1 DFQATT and CDR2 SNEGSKA (reference sequence). The CDR3 consists of 15 residues. For the CDR3, the DNA is TGCAGTGCTAGGGAACAGGGAGGAGAAAAAAACATTCAGTACTTC. It yields the protein CSAREQGGEKNIQYF.

This chain links TRBV12-3 or TRBV12-4 with TRBJ1-1; 9 bases map to TRBD1. The CDR3 consists of 13 residues. V was clipped by 3 bases and J by 8 bases; unmatched bases: 4. The CDR3, as DNA: TGTGCCAGCAGTTTGACAGGGGGTGAGGAAGCTTTCTTT. Translated: CASSLTGGEEAFF.

The V call is TRBV20-1, the J call TRBJ2-7, with 9 nucleotides matching TRBD2. The end of the DNA fits TRBJ2-5 better, so the J call may be wrong. There are 15 residues in the CDR3. In germline, CDR1 is DFQATT, CDR2 SNEGSKA (reference sequence). The CDR3 protein is CSAHPRTSVQETQYF. Here the CDR3 DNA reads TGCAGTGCTCACCCCCGGACTAGCGTTCAAGAGACCCAGTACTTC.

The chain uses TRBV20-1 and TRBJ2-5, with a tentative D call TRBD2 (5 bases). CDR1 is DFQATT, CDR2 SNEGSKA, per germline (reference sequence). CDR3 length: 13 amino acids. V was pared by 0 bases and J by 5 bases, with 10 bases between. The CDR3 is CSARDRGWETQYF. The CDR3 nucleotides read TGCAGTGCTAGAGACCGGGGTTGGGAGACCCAGTACTTC.

The chain has TRBV5-1 and TRBJ2-1; a weak D match, TRBD2 (5 bases). CDR3 length equals 13 residues. Trimming took 4 bases from V and 8 from J, leaving 13 bases between them. Germline loops: CDR1 SGHRS, CDR2 YFSETQ. The CDR3 here is CASSQRPVDEQFF. The CDR3, as DNA: TGCGCCAGCAGCCAGCGGCCCGTAGATGAGCAGTTCTTC.

This clonotype appeared a few times. The V and J genes are TRBV6-5 and TRBJ2-5; the D gene is possibly TRBD1 (6 bases). TRBJ2-7 matches the DNA end more closely, so the J call is doubtful. This CDR3 comprises 15 residues. Germline values: CDR1 MNHEY, CDR2 SVGAGI. The CDR3, as DNA: TGTGCCAGCAGAAGGACAGCCGGGTCCTCCTACGAGCAGTACTTC. This encodes CASRRTAGSSYEQYF.

The V gene is TRBV6-5, the J gene TRBJ1-3, with D unresolved. Germline V lookup: CDR1 MNHEY, CDR2 SVGAGI. Trimming removed 4 bases at V and 7 bases at J, with 14 bases between. The CDR3 is 14 residues long. CDR3 nucleotides: TGTGCCAGCAGTTCCTCGGGGTTGTGGAACACCATATATTTT. This encodes CASSSSGLWNTIYF.

This clonotype was recorded a few times. The chain links TRBV28 to TRBJ1-5; D not resolved. The V and J ends lost 3 bases and 3 bases respectively, with 15 bases between them. Germline V lookup: CDR1 MDHEN, CDR2 SYDVKM. The length of the CDR3 is 16 residues. The CDR3 reads CASSFDTRPDNQPQHF. The CDR3 DNA is TGTGCCAGCAGTTTCGATACCCGACCCGACAATCAGCCCCAGCATTTT.

The J gene is TRBJ2-4, the V gene TRBV7-2, with 8 bases lining up with TRBD1. CDR1 and CDR2 (germline): SGHTA, FQGNSA. The CDR3 consists of 13 residues. The V gene end was trimmed by 6 bases and the J gene end by 5 bases; junction bases not matched to a gene: 3. The CDR3 protein is CASRGQAQNIQYF. The CDR3 DNA follows: TGTGCCAGCAGGGGACAGGCTCAAAACATTCAGTACTTC.

J is TRBJ1-1 and V is TRBV9; maybe TRBD1 (6 bases). This CDR3 contains 16 residues. The germline V gene encodes CDR1 SGDLS and CDR2 YYNGEE. With 0 bases removed from V and 6 bases from J, the gap between germline ends came to 18 bases. The CDR3 coding sequence is TGTGCCAGCAGCGTAGTTGCAGGGGAGGATTGGGCTGAAGCTTTCTTT. Its protein product is CASSVVAGEDWAEAFF.